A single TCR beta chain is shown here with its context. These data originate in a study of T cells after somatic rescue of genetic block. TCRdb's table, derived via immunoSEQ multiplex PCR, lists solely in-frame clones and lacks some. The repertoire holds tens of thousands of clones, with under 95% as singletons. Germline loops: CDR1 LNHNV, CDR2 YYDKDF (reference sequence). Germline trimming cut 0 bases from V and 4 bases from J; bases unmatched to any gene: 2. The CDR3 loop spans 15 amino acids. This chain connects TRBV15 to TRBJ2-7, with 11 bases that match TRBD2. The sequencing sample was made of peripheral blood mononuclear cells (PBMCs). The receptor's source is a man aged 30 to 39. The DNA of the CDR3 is TGTGCCACCAGCAGAGACACTAGCGGGAGTTACGAGCAGTACTTC. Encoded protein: CATSRDTSGSYEQYF.